These 10 T cell receptor beta chains were sequenced from one sample in a study of vaccination and CD4 T cells after COVID-19. Oncomine TCR Beta short-read sequencing was applied to DNA from cultured CD4+ T cells. One entry per CDR3 protein results from TCRdb running MiXCR on the PCR reads. The table includes under 20,000 distinct CDR3 sequences, less than 50% detected once. Their specific antigens are unknown. The sample's treatment: roughly 11-day PBMC culture with coronavirus spike peptide pools or control peptides (ViraFEST assay). Source: CD4+ T cells from blood, cultured in vitro, taken after SARS-CoV-2 vaccination. The origin of the receptors is a human donor who had recovered from COVID-19.

This clonotype was seen a single time. The V gene is TRBV28, the J gene TRBJ1-2, with D uncertain. V was cut by 1 base and J by 6 bases, with 18 bases left in between. CDR1 MDHEN and CDR2 SYDVKM come from the germline V gene. CDR3 size: 16 residues. The CDR3 loop reads CASSLSQVWAGDGYTF. For the CDR3, the DNA is TGTGCCAGCAGTTTATCCCAGGTCTGGGCAGGTGATGGCTACACCTTC.

This chain links TRBV6-1 with TRBJ2-5, with 9 bases fitting TRBD1. This CDR3 has 15 residues. Trimming took 5 bases from V and 2 from J; bases not matched to a gene: 6. CDR1 is MNHNS, CDR2 SASEGT, per germline. The CDR3 reads CASSQDRGHQETQYF. The CDR3 nucleotides are TGTGCCAGCAGTCAGGACAGGGGTCATCAAGAGACCCAGTACTTC.

As concerns this clonotype: At one end, the junction sequence differs from germline, possibly due to a read error. The chain is built from TRBV5-3 and TRBJ1-2; 9 bases agree with TRBD1. TRBV5-3 carries the ORF label, with uncertain function. The CDR3 extends over 15 amino acids. The CDR3 region has the DNA TGTGCCAGCAGCTTTGGTCCGGGACAGGGCTATGGCTACACCTTC. Its protein product is CASSFGPGQGYGYTF.

The gene calls are TRBV7-8 and TRBJ2-5, with 9 bases matching TRBD2. V lost 5 bases and J lost 0; bases outside the gene matches: 7. This CDR3 has 16 amino acids. Looked up from germline, CDR1 is SGHVS and CDR2 is FQNEAQ. The CDR3 loop is CASSKWTSEYQETQYF. In nucleotides, the CDR3 is TGTGCCAGCAGCAAATGGACTAGCGAGTACCAAGAGACCCAGTACTTC.

This clonotype turned up a few times. The V call is TRBV27, the J call TRBJ2-5; D possibly matches TRBD1 or TRBD2 (5 bases each). V lost 7 bases to trimming and J lost 2 bases, with 17 bases between them. The germline CDR1 and CDR2 sequences are MNHEY and SMNVEV (reference sequence). The CDR3 length is 15 residues. The CDR3 loop reads CASTRDQWGQETQYF. As DNA, the CDR3 is TGTGCCAGCACCCGGGACCAGTGGGGACAAGAGACCCAGTACTTC.

The V call is TRBV18, the J call TRBJ1-1; D is perhaps TRBD1 (6 bases). Looked up from germline, CDR1 is KGHSH and CDR2 is LQKENI. V gave up 3 bases and J gave up 7 bases, with 18 bases separating them. This CDR3 is 15 amino acids long. The CDR3: CASSPLRTAGGEAFF. The CDR3 DNA follows: TGTGCCAGCTCACCCCTGAGGACAGCCGGGGGTGAAGCTTTCTTT.

The V and J genes are TRBV19 and TRBJ1-5; perhaps TRBD1 as D (6 bases). V lost 3 bases and J 4 bases, leaving 10 bases between the germline ends. Germline lookup yields CDR1 LNHDA and CDR2 SQIVND (reference sequence). The CDR3 length is 14 residues. The CDR3 is CASSISGENQPQHF. In nucleotides, the CDR3 is TGTGCCAGTAGTATTTCAGGGGAAAATCAGCCCCAGCATTTT.

The rearrangement joins TRBV6-4 to TRBJ2-2, with D perhaps matching TRBD2 (6 bases). CDR3 length equals 16 residues. Germline values: CDR1 MRHNA, CDR2 SNTAGT. Trimming removed 2 bases from V and 3 bases from J, with 13 bases in between. The CDR3 is CASSDGGLEDTGELFF. The CDR3 DNA is TGTGCCAGCAGTGACGGAGGGTTGGAGGACACCGGGGAGCTGTTTTTT.

This clonotype was counted between two and nine times. The rearrangement joins TRBV21-1 to TRBJ1-6; the table assigns TRBD1, which was not confirmed against the DNA. TRBV21-1 is a known pseudogene. The CDR3 is 17 amino acids. The CDR3 loop reads CASRGQSTSSYNSPLHF. The DNA of the CDR3 is TGTGCCAGCAGAGGACAGAGCACAAGCTCCTATAATTCACCCCTCCACTTT.

This clonotype was observed a few times. This rearrangement joins TRBV15 to TRBJ1-1; D is uncertain. CDR3 length: 16 residues. Trimming took off 1 base at V and 1 base at J, with 13 bases between the two ends. Germline-derived CDR1 and CDR2 are LNHNV and YYDKDF (reference sequence). The CDR3 nucleotides are TGTGCCACCAGCAGAGGTGTCGGGGAGGGGAACACTGAAGCTTTCTTT. Translated, it gives CATSRGVGEGNTEAFF.